The 19 T cell receptor beta chains reported below all come from one sample, sequenced in a study of T cell responses to AZD1222 COVID-19 vaccine. The repertoire was sequenced with immunoSEQ multiplex PCR; TCRdb's copy has only in-frame clones and lacks some. This table holds 110,000 or so clones, about 91% found once. The sample was peripheral blood, taken 28 days after the second AZD1222 dose. Receptor source: an adult who received the AZD1222 COVID-19 vaccine.

V usage is TRBV6-5 and J usage is TRBJ1-2; TRBD1 aligns across 8 bases. V shed 0 bases, J shed 4 bases, and the junction held 7 bases outside the gene matches. CDR3 length: 16 amino acids. Germline CDR1 is MNHEY and CDR2 is SVGAGI. The CDR3 sequence: CASSYSTGALGYGYTF. The CDR3 bases are TGTGCCAGCAGTTACTCGACAGGGGCGCTGGGCTATGGCTACACCTTC.

V and J are TRBV19 and TRBJ1-1; D unresolved. CDR3 length: 14 residues. The V and J ends lost 4 bases and 4 bases respectively, with 13 bases between them. CDR1 is LNHDA and CDR2 is SQIVND in the germline V gene (reference sequence). The CDR3 sequence: CASSKVGMSTEAFF. The CDR3, as DNA: TGTGCCAGTAGTAAGGTCGGGATGAGCACTGAAGCTTTCTTT.

The J gene is TRBJ2-3, the V gene TRBV28, with a tentative D call TRBD2 (5 bases). The V end lost 5 bases, the J end lost 0 bases, and 12 bases lay between the germline ends. CDR1 MDHEN and CDR2 SYDVKM come from the germline V gene. The CDR3 covers 15 residues. The CDR3, as DNA: TGTGCCAGCAGTCCGTGGACTTCTAGCACAGATACGCAGTATTTT. It translates to CASSPWTSSTDTQYF.

This chain uses TRBV19 with TRBJ2-3, with 12 bases lining up with TRBD2. Germline values: CDR1 LNHDA, CDR2 SQIVND (reference sequence). The J segment lost 0 bases and the V segment lost 4 bases, leaving 5 bases of the junction unmatched. CDR3 size: 17 residues. This CDR3 reads CASSKGTSGFSTDTQYF. CDR3 DNA: TGTGCCAGTAGTAAAGGGACTAGCGGGTTTAGCACAGATACGCAGTATTTT.

The gene calls are TRBV7-2 and TRBJ2-7; TRBD1 might be the D (6 bases). Trimming left V 3 bases short and J 0 bases short, with 12 bases between. The CDR3 has 15 residues. Germline V lookup: CDR1 SGHTA, CDR2 FQGNSA. CDR3 sequence (DNA): TGTGCCAGCAGCTTGCAGGGGTCTAGCTCCTACGAGCAGTACTTC. Translation: CASSLQGSSSYEQYF.

The chain employs TRBV21-1 and TRBJ1-6. TRBV21-1 constitutes a pseudogene. The CDR3 runs 11 residues. This CDR3 is CASSSRGDPHF. CDR3 nucleotides: TGTGCCAGCAGCTCCCGGGGGGATCCCCACTTT.

This chain links TRBV6-5 with TRBJ2-2, with a tentative D call TRBD1 (5 bases). The CDR3 extends over 13 amino acids. V lost 5 bases and J 6 bases, leaving 10 bases between the germline ends. Germline loops: CDR1 MNHEY, CDR2 SVGAGI. The DNA for the CDR3 is TGTGCCAGCAGTCGACAGATTTCCGGGGAGCTGTTTTTT. Protein: CASSRQISGELFF.

The chain links TRBV15 to TRBJ1-5; tentatively, D is TRBD1 (6 bases). Germline V gives CDR1 LNHNV, CDR2 YYDKDF (reference sequence). The CDR3 totals 15 residues. The V end was cut by 4 bases, the J end by 4 bases, with 14 bases between. The CDR3 protein is CATSKGGQRNQPQHF. The CDR3 coding sequence is TGTGCCACCAGCAAGGGAGGACAGCGGAATCAGCCCCAGCATTTT.

This chain joins TRBV12-3 or TRBV12-4 and TRBJ1-1, with TRBD1 as a possible D gene (5 bases). CDR3 length: 13 residues. Between the trimmed V and J ends, which lost 6 bases and 5 bases, there was a span of 13 bases. The CDR3, as DNA: TGTGCCAGCAGGACCGGGGGAAGGACTGAAGCTTTCTTT. Its protein product is CASRTGGRTEAFF.

V gene TRBV7-3 combines with J gene TRBJ2-7, with TRBD1 matching over 8 bases. Trimming took 5 bases from V and 3 from J; bases not matched to a gene: 9. The CDR3 is 15 residues long. Germline V gives CDR1 SGHTA, CDR2 FQGTGA. For the CDR3, the DNA is TGTGCCAGCAGCCCGCTGGGGGGACAGGACTACGAGCAGTACTTC. Translated, it gives CASSPLGGQDYEQYF. The full variable domain, its missing parts supplied by reference TRBV7-3 and TRBJ2-7, is GAGVSQTPSNKVTEKGKYVELRCDPISGHTALYWYRQSLGQGPEFLIYFQGTGAADDSGLPNDRFFAVRPEGSVSTLKIQRTERGDSAVYLCASSPLGGQDYEQYFGPGTRLTVT.

This chain joins TRBV19 and TRBJ2-1, with 11 bases fitting TRBD1. Germline CDR1 is LNHDA and CDR2 is SQIVND (reference sequence). This CDR3 has 15 amino acids. Trimming removed 4 bases from V and 9 bases from J; junction bases left unmatched: 8. The CDR3 region has the DNA TGTGCCAGTAGTACATTTGGACAGGGGGCGAGTGAGCAGTTCTTC. It encodes CASSTFGQGASEQFF. Together with reference TRBV19 and TRBJ2-1, the CDR3 gives the full variable domain: DGGITQSPKYLFRKEGQNVTLSCEQNLNHDAMYWYRQDPGQGLRLIYYSQIVNDFQKGDIAEGYSVSREKKESFPLTVTSAQKNPTAFYLCASSTFGQGASEQFFGPGTRLTVL.

The chain carries TRBV19 and TRBJ2-1; 14 positions match TRBD2. The CDR3 loop spans 18 amino acids. V trimming: 7 bases; J trimming: 4 bases; junction bases outside the gene matches: 12. From germline, CDR1 is LNHDA and CDR2 SQIVND (reference sequence). As DNA, the CDR3 is TGTGCCAGTACAGCCGGACTAGCGGGGGGTCGTCGTTACAATGAGCAGTTCTTC. Translating gives CASTAGLAGGRRYNEQFF.

The sample holds a few counts of this clone. The V and J genes are TRBV5-8 and TRBJ2-1; D is unclear. The V gene lost 9 bases and the J gene lost 0 bases, with 16 bases spanning the gap. The CDR3 spans 15 residues. Germline V gene sequence: CDR1 SGHTS, CDR2 YDEGEE. The CDR3 loop is CATILAGSSYNEQFF. The CDR3 DNA reads TGTGCCACCATACTGGCCGGAAGCTCCTACAATGAGCAGTTCTTC.

This clone occurred a few times. The chain uses TRBV27 and TRBJ1-6; 7 bases are shared with TRBD1. Germline V gene sequence: CDR1 MNHEY, CDR2 SMNVEV (reference sequence). V gave up 6 bases and J gave up 9 bases; unmatched junction bases: 8. The CDR3 has 14 amino acids. Here the CDR3 reads CASSPGGAASPLHF. DNA for the CDR3: TGTGCCAGCAGCCCAGGGGGGGCTGCTTCACCCCTCCACTTT.

V gene TRBV6-5 combines with J gene TRBJ1-5; TRBD1 is a possible D gene (5 bases). V was shortened by 6 bases and J by 5 bases, with 11 bases between the two germline ends. The CDR3 totals 13 residues. The germline V gene has CDR1 MNHEY and CDR2 SVGAGI. The CDR3 sequence is CASSDTGDQPQHF. CDR3 DNA sequence: TGTGCCAGCAGCGATACAGGAGATCAGCCCCAGCATTTT.

This clone came up a few times. The V and J genes are TRBV29-1 and TRBJ1-2, with unresolved D. The CDR3 extends over 14 amino acids. Germline CDR1 is SQVTM and CDR2 is ANQGSEA. V shed 2 bases and J shed 5 bases, with 15 bases lying between them. The CDR3 DNA reads as TGCAGCGTTGAATGGGCAGGCGCTATTTATGGCTACACCTTC. It encodes CSVEWAGAIYGYTF.

This clone was counted a single time. The gene calls are TRBV9 and TRBJ1-3; no clear D gene. The CDR3 has 12 amino acids. Germline CDR1 is SGDLS and CDR2 is YYNGEE. V was clipped by 4 bases and J by 6 bases, with 8 bases between them. The CDR3 protein is CASSPSLNTIYF. The CDR3 bases are TGTGCCAGCAGCCCCTCTTTAAACACCATATATTTT.

The V gene is TRBV12-5, the J gene TRBJ1-2; D gene ambiguous. Germline CDR1 and CDR2: LGHNT and FRNRAP. CDR3 size: 15 residues. Deletions cut 4 bases from V and 2 bases from J, with 14 bases between. The CDR3 here is CASGYLDWKNYGYTF. The CDR3 nucleotides are TGTGCTAGTGGTTACCTGGACTGGAAGAACTATGGCTACACCTTC.

This sequence joins TRBV7-2 and TRBJ2-2, with D possibly called TRBD1 or TRBD2 (6 bases each). The V end lost 5 bases, the J end lost 6 bases, and 16 bases lay between the germline ends. Germline V gene sequence: CDR1 SGHTA, CDR2 FQGNSA. This CDR3 comprises 15 residues. The CDR3 bases are TGTGCCAGCAGCCCGAGGGGGGAGACGGCCGGGGAGCTGTTTTTT. Its protein product is CASSPRGETAGELFF.